This TCR beta chain was sequenced in a study of T cell repertoires in cytomegalovirus infection. Study-wide context: An indication of both CMV infection and matching HLA type came from public TCR beta signatures.

Study-wide points: Of the TCR beta families, the public ones yielded a cumulative frequency that identified carriers of CMV plus the relevant HLA. CMV-specific TCR beta clonotypes restricted by HLA-C dominated the ex vivo response.

MiXCR, applied by TCRdb to the reads, yields one record per CDR3 protein. The data hold fewer than 700,000 distinct CDR3 sequences, with approximately 25% observed a single time. Germline V gene sequence: CDR1 ENHRY, CDR2 SYGVKD. V gave up 6 bases and J gave up 4 bases, with 10 bases separating them. The CDR3 is made up of 13 amino acids. This clonotype came up a few times. As yet, its antigen is unknown. The rearrangement joins TRBV10-3 to TRBJ2-1, with a weak D call TRBD2 (5 bases). This clonotype was sampled from a human donor in good health (CMV status not recorded). Some clones in this sample may be carry-over from other donors' samples. Sequencing was performed on CD8+ T cells from PBMCs. DNA for the CDR3: TGTGCCATCAGAGACGGAGGATACAATGAGCAGTTCTTC. Translation: CAIRDGGYNEQFF.